Listed below are T cell receptor beta chains from one sample, sequenced in a study of blood T cells in healthy people across ages. TCRdb reanalysed the 5' RACE reads using MiXCR and keeps one entry per CDR3 protein. The sample has under 2,000,000 distinct CDR3 sequences; around 48% are singletons. The specimen was blood. These receptors were taken from a woman aged 40 to 49 in good health. Each CDR3 is given with its conserved first and last residue. D genes are given only for firm matches. The size entry is marked missing in some rows and otherwise reads once, few, many or a size class.

j_call	v_call	clone_size	d_call	cdr3_aa	cdr3_nt
TRBJ1-2	TRBV5-1	few	.	CATRRGGENYGYTF	TGCGCCACCAGGAGAGGGGGTGAAAACTATGGCTACACCTTC
TRBJ2-7	TRBV4-1	few	.	CASSQERQATGQYF	TGCGCCAGCAGCCAAGAGAGACAGGCCACAGGGCAGTACTTC
TRBJ2-6	TRBV27	.	.	CASKDEGTGANVPTF	TGTGCCAGCAAAGACGAGGGGACTGGGGCCAACGTCCCGACTTTC
TRBJ2-3	TRBV4-3	few	.	CASSQSSSFGGTESTDTQYF	TGCGCCAGCAGCCAATCGTCGAGTTTTGGTGGCACAGAAAGCACAGATACGCAGTATTTT
TRBJ2-7	TRBV29-1	once	.	CSVPSEFSYEQYF	TGCAGCGTTCCCTCAGAGTTCTCCTACGAGCAGTACTTC
TRBJ2-6	TRBV27	.	TRBD1	CASSSRDRRPGANVLTF	TGTGCTAGCAGTTCCCGGGACAGGAGGCCTGGGGCCAACGTCCTGACTTTC
TRBJ2-3	TRBV6-6	many	TRBD2	CASSPLAGGADTQYF	TGTGCCAGCAGTCCACTAGCGGGGGGTGCAGATACGCAGTATTTT
TRBJ1-1	TRBV7-2	.	.	CASSSTALNTEAFF	TGTGCCAGCAGCTCGACAGCTCTGAACACTGAAGCTTTCTTT
TRBJ1-6	TRBV12-3/TRBV12-4	many	.	CASSPTNSPLHF	TGTGCCAGCAGTCCTACTAATTCACCCCTCCACTTT
TRBJ2-3	TRBV24-1	.	.	CATSDWTGPSTDTQYF	TGTGCCACCAGTGATTGGACCGGACCCAGCACAGATACGCAGTATTTT
TRBJ2-7	TRBV20-1	.	.	CSASSRASYEQYF	TGCAGTGCTAGCAGCCGGGCATCCTACGAGCAGTACTTC
TRBJ1-5	TRBV5-1	once	TRBD1	CASSLEGTEDQPQHF	TGCGCCAGCAGCTTGGAGGGGACAGAGGATCAGCCCCAGCATTTT
TRBJ2-3	TRBV20-1	.	TRBD2	CSARPKTTSGGALSDTQYF	TGCAGTGCTAGACCTAAAACGACTAGCGGGGGGGCCTTGTCAGATACGCAGTATTTT
TRBJ2-3	TRBV5-1	.	.	CAGGRGGLTDTQYF	TGCGCCGGCGGGCGAGGCGGTTTAACAGATACGCAGTATTTT
TRBJ2-3	TRBV20-1	.	TRBD2	CSAFLTSGADTQYF	TGCAGTGCTTTCCTGACTAGCGGGGCAGATACGCAGTATTTT
TRBJ2-5	TRBV7-9	.	.	CSSSSGARETQYF	TGTTCCAGCAGCTCAGGGGCGCGGGAGACCCAGTACTTC
TRBJ2-1	TRBV7-2	few	.	CASSYHVDYNEQFF	TGTGCCAGCAGCTACCATGTTGACTACAATGAGCAGTTCTTC
TRBJ2-7	TRBV20-1	.	TRBD2	CSANRGAGGIYEQYF	TGCAGTGCAAACCGCGGGGCGGGGGGGATCTACGAGCAGTACTTC
TRBJ1-5	TRBV7-9	.	.	CASSLASGLYSNQPQHF	TGTGCCAGCAGCTTAGCGTCTGGACTGTATAGCAATCAGCCCCAGCATTTT
TRBJ2-7	TRBV6-6	.	.	CASGREEQYF	TGTGCCAGTGGACGGGAGGAGCAGTACTTC
TRBJ2-7	TRBV5-6	few	.	CASSQPLDEQYF	TGTGCCAGCAGCCAGCCTTTGGACGAGCAGTACTTC
TRBJ2-1	TRBV18	.	TRBD1	CASSKPTGPNEQFF	TGTGCCAGCTCAAAACCGACAGGGCCCAATGAGCAGTTCTTC
TRBJ1-1	TRBV7-9	.	.	CASSLSDSYTEAFF	TGTGCCAGCAGTCTATCCGACAGCTACACTGAAGCTTTCTTT
TRBJ2-3	TRBV3-1	.	TRBD1	CASSQDGTGLYTQYF	TGTGCCAGCAGCCAAGATGGGACAGGGCTATATACGCAGTATTTT
TRBJ2-7	TRBV3-1	.	.	CAGSQRRGGHDEQYF	TGTGCCGGCAGCCAAAGGAGGGGGGGCCACGACGAGCAGTACTTC
TRBJ2-5	TRBV3-1	.	.	CASSTSSLETQYF	TGTGCCAGCAGCACCTCCTCATTAGAGACCCAGTACTTC
TRBJ2-1	TRBV5-1	.	TRBD2	CASSLEGSGALNEQFF	TGCGCCAGCAGCTTGGAGGGTAGCGGGGCCCTTAATGAGCAGTTCTTC
TRBJ2-4	TRBV29-1	many	TRBD2	CSVALWGGKNIQYF	TGCAGCGTTGCCCTCTGGGGGGGCAAAAACATTCAGTACTTC
TRBJ2-2	TRBV24-1	.	.	CATSDSGRNTGELFF	TGTGCCACCAGTGATTCGGGACGGAACACCGGGGAGCTGTTTTTT
TRBJ1-2	TRBV14	.	.	CASSRKGRARYGYTF	TGTGCCAGCAGCCGCAAAGGCAGGGCGAGATATGGCTACACCTTC
TRBJ2-5	TRBV3-1	.	.	CASSQPQGRGTQYF	TGTGCCAGCAGCCAACCCCAGGGGCGAGGGACCCAGTACTTC
TRBJ2-6	TRBV5-1	.	TRBD1	CASSVRQGAGANVLTF	TGCGCCAGCAGCGTCAGACAGGGGGCCGGGGCCAACGTCCTGACTTTC
TRBJ2-3	TRBV12-3/TRBV12-4	.	TRBD2	CASNRRLAGGTDTQYF	TGTGCCAGCAATCGGCGTCTAGCGGGGGGCACAGATACGCAGTATTTT
TRBJ2-1	TRBV20-1	few	.	CSARVGVAEQFF	TGCAGTGCTAGAGTAGGGGTTGCTGAGCAGTTCTTC
TRBJ2-6	TRBV7-2	few	.	CASSLAGGGSGANVLTF	TGTGCCAGCAGCTTAGCCGGGGGCGGCTCTGGGGCCAACGTCCTGACTTTC
TRBJ2-5	TRBV9	.	TRBD2	CASSAPGTSGGETQYF	TGTGCCAGCAGCGCCCCTGGGACTAGCGGGGGGGAGACCCAGTACTTC
TRBJ2-4	TRBV5-1	few	TRBD2	CASSLSGTSGGQNIQYF	TGCGCCAGCAGCTTGTCCGGGACTAGCGGGGGACAAAACATTCAGTACTTC
TRBJ2-4	TRBV4-3	.	.	CASSQDGGGSWDKNIQYF	TGCGCCAGCAGCCAAGATGGGGGAGGCAGTTGGGACAAAAACATTCAGTACTTC
TRBJ2-3	TRBV25-1	.	.	CASSEVGGPDTQYF	TGTGCCAGCAGTGAGGTCGGGGGGCCCGATACGCAGTATTTT
TRBJ2-1	TRBV14	.	.	CASSQDRRSYNEQFF	TGTGCCAGCAGCCAAGATCGGCGATCCTACAATGAGCAGTTCTTC
TRBJ2-7	TRBV6-5	.	.	CASSYSSSLWGAYEQYF	TGTGCCAGCAGTTACTCCTCGAGTCTTTGGGGCGCCTACGAGCAGTACTTC
TRBJ2-5	TRBV10-3	.	.	CATSEGGRAQETQYF	TGTGCCACCAGTGAAGGTGGCAGGGCACAAGAGACCCAGTACTTC
TRBJ1-2	TRBV11-2	.	.	CASSAQRVNYGYTF	TGTGCCAGCAGCGCACAGCGGGTTAACTATGGCTACACCTTC
TRBJ2-1	TRBV7-2	.	.	CASSLDRSGVYEQFF	TGTGCCAGCAGCTTAGATAGGTCCGGGGTTTATGAGCAGTTCTTC
TRBJ2-3	TRBV4-1	.	.	CASSVKWGRSFTDTQYF	TGCGCCAGCAGCGTAAAGTGGGGCAGGAGCTTCACAGATACGCAGTATTTT
TRBJ1-1	TRBV3-1	.	.	CASSRTEVTEAFF	TGTGCCAGCAGCCGGACAGAGGTCACTGAAGCTTTCTTT
TRBJ2-7	TRBV6-5	.	TRBD1	CASSYSRTGVVEQYF	TGTGCCAGCAGTTACTCGAGGACAGGGGTAGTCGAGCAGTACTTC
TRBJ2-7	TRBV20-1	.	TRBD2	CSAQGTSGGRFQYF	TGCAGTGCCCAGGGGACTAGCGGGGGACGGTTCCAGTACTTC
TRBJ2-7	TRBV28	.	.	CASTLTGGVSYEQYF	TGTGCCAGCACCCTTACAGGGGGGGTTTCCTACGAGCAGTACTTC
TRBJ2-3	TRBV4-1	.	.	CASSQGFSGFSDGDTQYF	TGCGCCAGCAGCCAAGGCTTTAGCGGTTTCTCTGATGGAGATACGCAGTATTTT
TRBJ2-3	TRBV4-3	.	.	CVGSQDEGFRTDTQYF	TGCGTCGGCAGCCAAGACGAGGGGTTCCGCACAGATACGCAGTATTTT
TRBJ2-7	TRBV29-1	.	.	CSVEDQVGRGGEQYF	TGCAGCGTTGAAGATCAAGTGGGGCGCGGAGGCGAGCAGTACTTC
TRBJ1-1	TRBV10-3	.	.	CAISETDSPNTEAFF	TGTGCCATCAGTGAAACGGACAGCCCGAACACTGAAGCTTTCTTT
TRBJ2-7	TRBV12-3/TRBV12-4	.	TRBD2	CASSPHESGGHEQYF	TGTGCCAGCAGTCCCCATGAAAGCGGGGGCCACGAGCAGTACTTC
TRBJ1-2	TRBV9	.	.	CASSVDSFYGYTF	TGTGCCAGCAGCGTAGATAGCTTCTATGGCTACACCTTC
TRBJ1-2	TRBV4-3	.	TRBD1	CASSQDRRQGGGQDGYTF	TGCGCCAGCAGCCAAGACCGCAGGCAAGGGGGCGGTCAGGATGGCTACACCTTC
TRBJ2-1	TRBV7-9	.	TRBD2	CAETGGSGGPVDYNEQFF	TGTGCAGAAACAGGAGGAAGCGGGGGTCCCGTCGATTACAATGAGCAGTTCTTC
TRBJ2-7	TRBV6-5	few	TRBD1	CASGTGVFNEQYF	TGTGCCAGCGGGACAGGGGTCTTCAACGAGCAGTACTTC